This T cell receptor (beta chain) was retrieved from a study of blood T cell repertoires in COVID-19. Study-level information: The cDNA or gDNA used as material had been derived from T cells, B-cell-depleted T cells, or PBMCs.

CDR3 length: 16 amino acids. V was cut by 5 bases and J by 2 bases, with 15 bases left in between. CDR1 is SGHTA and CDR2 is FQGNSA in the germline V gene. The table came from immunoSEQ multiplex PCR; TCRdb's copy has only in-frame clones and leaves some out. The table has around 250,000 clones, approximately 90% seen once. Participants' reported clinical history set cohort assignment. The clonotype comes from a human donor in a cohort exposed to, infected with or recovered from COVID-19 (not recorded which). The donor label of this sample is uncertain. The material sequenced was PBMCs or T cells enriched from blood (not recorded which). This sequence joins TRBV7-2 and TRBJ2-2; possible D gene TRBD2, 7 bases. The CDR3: CASSPEGGRNTGELFF. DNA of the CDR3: TGTGCCAGCAGCCCCGAGGGGGGGCGCAACACCGGGGAGCTGTTTTTT.